This T cell receptor (beta chain) was captured in a study of persistence of HIV-infected CD4 T cells. Study outcomes and limitations: TCR analyses could not target the rare provirus-carrying CMV-responding cells. CMV- and Gag-responding cells had lower TCRbeta richness than CD3/CD28-responding cells.

The libraries were made with immunoSEQ version 4 in survey mode. Measured with immunoSEQ multiplex PCR; TCRdb has only the in-frame clones, and not every one. Here the sample spans just under 65,000 clones, about 69% being singletons. This clone has only a few counts. Antigen: not known. The V end lost 6 bases, the J end lost 2 bases, and 16 bases lay between the germline ends. This CDR3 spans 15 amino acids. Germline V gene lookup returns CDR1 SGDLS and CDR2 YYNGEE. An overlapping HIV-1 Gag peptide pool stimulated these cells at roughly 1 ug/peptide/mL. CD40L-negative CD69-negative CD45RO-high memory CD4+ T cells were sorted as populations depleted of antigen-responding cells.

The chain couples TRBV9 to TRBJ2-3; D is perhaps TRBD2 (7 bases). This TCR was recovered from an adult man with HIV who was CMV-seropositive. The specimen comprised CD4+ T cells sorted from PBMCs after 18-hour stimulation, sampled from a patient who received antiretroviral therapy. Here the CDR3 DNA reads TGTGCCAGCAACAGGGAGGGAGCCCCCACAGATACGCAGTATTTT. It specifies CASNREGAPTDTQYF.